The next 18 T cell receptor beta chains were all read from a single sample in a study of T cell clones after liver transplantation. Measured with immunoSEQ multiplex PCR; TCRdb has only the in-frame clones, and not every one. The repertoire includes fewer than 70,000 clones, about two thirds of them detected once, and 15% sits in the top ten. This material consisted of CD4+ T cells from blood, taken before liver transplant. The receptors were sampled from a human donor who received a liver transplant.

A few counts support this clone. The rearrangement links TRBV29-1 to TRBJ2-3, with D tentatively TRBD2 (5 bases). With 4 bases removed from V and 4 bases from J, the gap between germline ends came to 12 bases. The CDR3 runs to 13 residues. Germline CDR1 and CDR2: SQVTM and ANQGSEA. The CDR3 is CSVVGVVPDTQYF. The CDR3 DNA reads as TGCAGCGTTGTCGGGGTGGTCCCAGATACGCAGTATTTT.

This chain connects TRBV11-2 to TRBJ1-2; D possibly corresponds to TRBD1 (6 bases). The CDR3 runs to 17 residues. V lost 1 base and J lost 4, with 19 bases in between. The germline V gene has CDR1 SGHAT and CDR2 FQNNGV. This chain's CDR3 is CASSLAGSPGGLYGYTF. The CDR3 nucleotides read TGTGCCAGCAGCTTAGCTGGATCCCCGGGGGGCCTCTATGGCTACACCTTC.

CDR3 loop: CASSAGTSPYEQYF. CDR3 bases: TGTGCCAGCAGCGCCGGGACATCCCCGTACGAGCAGTACTTC. This chain uses TRBV11-3 with TRBJ2-7, with D perhaps TRBD1 (6 bases). The ends were cut back, 5 bases at V and 4 bases at J, with 15 bases in the middle. Germline V lookup: CDR1 SGHNT, CDR2 YENEEA. CDR3 length: 14 residues.

This chain joins TRBV6-1 and TRBJ2-7; 8 nucleotides align to TRBD1. In germline, CDR1 is MNHNS, CDR2 SASEGT. The CDR3 runs 15 residues. V shed 6 bases and J 2 bases; nucleotides not matched to a gene: 9. The CDR3 nucleotides read TGTGCCAGCAGCCAGAAGGACAGGGACACCTACGAGCAGTACTTC. Protein sequence: CASSQKDRDTYEQYF.

V gene TRBV5-1 combines with J gene TRBJ2-7; 9 nucleotides agree with TRBD1. Germline assignment: CDR1 SGHRS and CDR2 YFSETQ. Trimming took 3 bases from V and 5 from J; bases not matched to a gene: 9. The CDR3 is 15 residues long. The CDR3 here is CASSSPDRGFNEQYF. The CDR3 coding sequence is TGCGCCAGCAGCTCCCCGGACAGGGGATTCAACGAGCAGTACTTC.

The V call is TRBV6-5, the J call TRBJ2-7, with 8 bases that match TRBD1. Germline assignment: CDR1 MNHEY and CDR2 SVGAGI. The CDR3 covers 13 residues. V trimming: 7 bases; J trimming: 6 bases; junction bases outside the gene matches: 8. The CDR3 sequence is CASIRTGTGEQYF. CDR3 bases: TGTGCCAGCATCCGGACAGGGACGGGCGAGCAGTACTTC.

J is TRBJ1-5 and V is TRBV29-1, with a weak D call TRBD1 (6 bases). Germline assignment: CDR1 SQVTM and CDR2 ANQGSEA. The CDR3 is 14 amino acids. The V end was cut by 4 bases, the J end by 3 bases, with 13 bases between. The DNA of the CDR3 is TGCAGCGTTGTCCCACAGGGAAACAATCAGCCCCAGCATTTT. Amino acid sequence: CSVVPQGNNQPQHF.

The chain links TRBV28 to TRBJ2-5; D remains unclear. V lost 3 bases and J 5 bases, leaving 7 bases between the germline ends. CDR3 length: 12 residues. CDR1 and CDR2 (germline): MDHEN, SYDVKM. CDR3 bases: TGTGCCAGCAGTTTCGAGTTGGAGACCCAGTACTTC. This gives the protein CASSFELETQYF.

V is TRBV19 and J is TRBJ2-5, with D maybe TRBD2 (5 bases). Per the germline V gene, CDR1 is LNHDA and CDR2 is SQIVND (reference sequence). Trimming cost V 7 bases and J 2 bases, with 11 bases left between them. The CDR3 contains 13 residues. The CDR3 DNA follows: TGTGCCAGTAATATGGGGAGACAAGAGACCCAGTACTTC. Its protein product is CASNMGRQETQYF.

The table lists this clone with a few counts. For the CDR3, the DNA is TGTGCCAGTAGTATGTTCGGGGTTAGCTCCTACAATGAGCAGTTCTTC. Encoded protein: CASSMFGVSSYNEQFF. The chain has TRBV19 and TRBJ2-1, with D tentatively TRBD2 (5 bases). Trimming left V 3 bases short and J 0 bases short, with 12 bases between. Germline CDR1 and CDR2: LNHDA and SQIVND (reference sequence). The CDR3 is 16 residues long.

This rearrangement joins TRBV30 to TRBJ1-2, with D maybe TRBD1 (6 bases). This CDR3 spans 13 amino acids. CDR1 is GTSNPN and CDR2 is SVGIG in the germline V gene (reference sequence). Trimming stripped 2 bases from V and 9 bases from J, with 16 bases between. CDR3 DNA: TGTGCCTGGAGTCACCGAACGGGACAAAGCTACACCTTC. Residues: CAWSHRTGQSYTF. Variable domain in full (rest from reference TRBV30 and TRBJ1-2): SQTIHQWPATLVQPVGSPLSLECTVEGTSNPNLYWYRQAAGRGLQLLFYSVGIGQISSEVPQNLSASRPQDRQFILSSKKLLLSDSGFYLCAWSHRTGQSYTFGSGTRLTVV.

The chain carries TRBV5-1 and TRBJ1-1; the D is unclear. Germline V gene data show CDR1 as SGHRS and CDR2 as YFSETQ. This CDR3 contains 12 residues. The ends were cut back, 2 bases at V and 4 bases at J, with 6 bases in the middle. The CDR3 region is CASSFRGTEAFF. DNA of the CDR3: TGCGCCAGCAGCTTTCGCGGCACTGAAGCTTTCTTT.

V is TRBV9 and J is TRBJ1-2, with D tentatively TRBD1 (6 bases). The CDR3 length is 13 residues. Per the germline V gene, CDR1 is SGDLS and CDR2 is YYNGEE. Trimming pared 0 bases from V and 3 bases from J, leaving 6 bases between. This chain's CDR3 is CASSVGQDYGYTF. CDR3 sequence (DNA): TGTGCCAGCAGCGTAGGACAGGACTATGGCTACACCTTC.

The rearrangement uses TRBV6-5 and TRBJ2-1; 7 nucleotides agree with TRBD1. The germline gives CDR1 MNHEY, CDR2 SVGAGI. The CDR3 has 14 amino acids. V lost 6 bases and J lost 2; bases outside the gene matches: 4. In DNA form, the CDR3 reads TGTGCCAGCAGCTCGGGACAGCCCTACAATGAGCAGTTCTTC. Amino acids: CASSSGQPYNEQFF.

This chain uses TRBV5-6 with TRBJ1-2, with D possibly TRBD1 on 5 matching bases. The CDR3 has 14 amino acids. Trimming took off 1 base at V and 3 bases at J, with 10 bases between the two ends. Germline CDR1 is SGHDT and CDR2 is YYEEEE. DNA of the CDR3: TGTGCCAGCAGCTTGAAGGGGTTGCACTATGGCTACACCTTC. Protein product: CASSLKGLHYGYTF.

The rearrangement joins TRBV6-4 to TRBJ1-2; tentatively, D is TRBD1 (6 bases). Germline loops: CDR1 MRHNA, CDR2 SNTAGT. The length of the CDR3 is 14 residues. Trimming took 3 bases from V and 2 from J, leaving 10 bases between them. CDR3 DNA: TGTGCCAGCAGTGAGGACGACAGGAACTATGGCTACACCTTC. Its protein product is CASSEDDRNYGYTF.

The chain is built from TRBV29-1 and TRBJ1-2, with TRBD1 matching 10 bases. Trimming removed 4 bases from V and 3 bases from J; junction bases left unmatched: 8. CDR1 is SQVTM, CDR2 ANQGSEA, per germline. This CDR3 is built from 15 residues. The CDR3 sequence is CSVGRDRGLDYGYTF. CDR3 coding DNA: TGCAGCGTTGGGAGAGACAGGGGGCTTGACTATGGCTACACCTTC.

Only one count was recorded for this clone. The chain uses TRBV11-2 and TRBJ1-6, with a tentative D call TRBD1 (6 bases). Germline V lookup: CDR1 SGHAT, CDR2 FQNNGV. V lost 4 bases, J lost 9 bases, and 16 bases lay in between. CDR3 length equals 15 residues. This CDR3 reads CASSSRTALGSPLHF. CDR3 bases: TGTGCCAGCAGCTCCCGGACAGCCTTAGGTTCACCCCTCCACTTT.